The T cell receptor beta chain described here comes from a study of blood T cell repertoires in COVID-19. Background on the study: The analysed material was cDNA or gDNA that came from T cells, B-cell-depleted T cells, or PBMCs.

In the study's own analysis: The authors estimated nucleated cell counts from reference gene primer amplification. TCRdb's table, derived via immunoSEQ multiplex PCR, lists solely in-frame clones and lacks some. Clone size and the V and J calls come from that table; the DNA yielded D and trimming. Among roughly 80,000 clones listed, roughly four fifths were seen once. The sample consisted of peripheral blood. This sequence originates from a man aged 65 to 79 with active or convalescent COVID-19.

The DNA for the CDR3 is TGTGCCAGCAGCGACAGGGTGGGGGAAAAACTGTTTTTT. As protein: CASSDRVGEKLFF. V usage is TRBV27 and J usage is TRBJ1-4; TRBD1 matches 7 bases. CDR3 length: 13 residues. V lost 6 bases and J lost 8; bases outside the gene matches: 6. Germline lookup yields CDR1 MNHEY and CDR2 SMNVEV (reference sequence).